Listed below are T cell receptor beta chains from one sample, sequenced in a study of T cell responses to AZD1222 COVID-19 vaccine. Here immunoSEQ multiplex PCR was the method, and the copy in TCRdb shows in-frame clones only, minus some. The table has roughly 260,000 clones, 85% to 95% seen once. The specimen comprised peripheral blood, sampled on day 0 of AZD1222 vaccination. The receptors shown here come from an adult in good health. CDR3s include the opening cysteine and the closing phenylalanine or tryptophan. D genes are given only for firm matches. The listing skips clone size in some rows; elsewhere it reads once, few, many or a size class.

abundance: .; j_gene: TRBJ1-3; v_gene: TRBV18; d_gene: .; CDR3aa: CASSPTAFDARSGNTIYF; CDR3nt: TGTGCCAGCTCACCAACAGCCTTCGATGCTCGCTCTGGAAACACCATATATTTT
abundance: few; j_gene: TRBJ1-6; v_gene: TRBV27; d_gene: .; CDR3aa: CASSFYRDLMSLHF; CDR3nt: TGTGCCAGCAGTTTTTACAGGGACCTTATGTCCCTCCACTTT
abundance: .; j_gene: TRBJ2-1; v_gene: TRBV3-1/TRBV3-2; d_gene: TRBD2; CDR3aa: CASSPPGGGVF; CDR3nt: TGTGCCAGCAGCCCCCCCGGGGGGGGTGTCTTC
abundance: .; j_gene: TRBJ2-2; v_gene: TRBV2; d_gene: .; CDR3aa: CASKIGELFF; CDR3nt: TGTGCCAGCAAGATCGGGGAGCTGTTTTTT
abundance: .; j_gene: TRBJ2-7; v_gene: TRBV2; d_gene: TRBD1; CDR3aa: CASSDGTGGHEQYF; CDR3nt: TGTGCCAGCAGTGATGGAACAGGGGGCCACGAGCAGTACTTC
abundance: .; j_gene: TRBJ2-3; v_gene: TRBV7-8; d_gene: TRBD2; CDR3aa: CASSPLLAGFTDTQYF; CDR3nt: TGTGCCAGCAGCCCACTGTTAGCGGGGTTCACAGATACGCAGTATTTT
abundance: .; j_gene: TRBJ1-2; v_gene: TRBV7-2; d_gene: .; CDR3aa: CASSLRVLQGYTF; CDR3nt: TGTGCCAGCAGCCTACGGGTCCTCCAGGGCTACACCTTC
abundance: .; j_gene: TRBJ1-1; v_gene: TRBV7-9; d_gene: .; CDR3aa: CASSFDKWAEAFF; CDR3nt: TGTGCCAGCAGCTTCGACAAATGGGCTGAAGCTTTCTTT
abundance: .; j_gene: TRBJ2-7; v_gene: TRBV6-5; d_gene: .; CDR3aa: CASSSPVDQVGEQYF; CDR3nt: TGTGCCAGCAGCTCCCCCGTTGATCAGGTGGGCGAGCAGTACTTC
abundance: .; j_gene: TRBJ2-1; v_gene: TRBV3-1/TRBV3-2; d_gene: .; CDR3aa: CASSQTWTEQFF; CDR3nt: TGTGCCAGCAGCCAAACGTGGACTGAGCAGTTCTTC
abundance: .; j_gene: TRBJ2-7; v_gene: TRBV7-9; d_gene: TRBD1; CDR3aa: CASSSGTGTYEQYF; CDR3nt: TGTGCCAGCAGCTCCGGGACAGGGACATACGAGCAGTACTTC
abundance: .; j_gene: TRBJ1-1; v_gene: TRBV7-9; d_gene: TRBD1; CDR3aa: CASSQRTGVDTEAFF; CDR3nt: TGTGCCAGCAGCCAGCGGACAGGGGTGGACACTGAAGCTTTCTTT
abundance: .; j_gene: TRBJ2-7; v_gene: TRBV28; d_gene: .; CDR3aa: CATQFTREGYEQYF; CDR3nt: TGTGCCACCCAGTTTACCAGGGAAGGCTACGAGCAGTACTTC
abundance: .; j_gene: TRBJ1-5; v_gene: TRBV9; d_gene: .; CDR3aa: CASSPSGYSNQPQHF; CDR3nt: TGTGCCAGCAGCCCCAGCGGTTATAGCAATCAGCCCCAGCATTTT
abundance: .; j_gene: TRBJ1-6; v_gene: TRBV2; d_gene: .; CDR3aa: CASRVRDPSPLHF; CDR3nt: TGTGCCAGCAGAGTCCGGGACCCTTCACCCCTCCACTTT
abundance: .; j_gene: TRBJ2-7; v_gene: TRBV5-1; d_gene: .; CDR3aa: CASSFRGSEQYF; CDR3nt: TGCGCCAGCAGCTTCAGGGGTTCCGAGCAGTACTTC
abundance: .; j_gene: TRBJ2-5; v_gene: TRBV7-9; d_gene: .; CDR3aa: CASSPPGTYQETQYF; CDR3nt: TGTGCCAGCAGCCCCCCCGGGACATACCAAGAGACCCAGTACTTC
abundance: .; j_gene: TRBJ2-2; v_gene: TRBV7-9; d_gene: TRBD1; CDR3aa: CASSSRDRAITGELFF; CDR3nt: TGTGCCAGCAGTTCCCGGGACAGGGCGATAACCGGGGAGCTGTTTTTT
abundance: .; j_gene: TRBJ1-4; v_gene: TRBV7-9; d_gene: .; CDR3aa: CAVRGEGREKLFF; CDR3nt: TGTGCCGTTCGGGGCGAGGGACGGGAAAAACTGTTTTTT
abundance: .; j_gene: TRBJ1-2; v_gene: TRBV5-1; d_gene: .; CDR3aa: CASSTGYTF; CDR3nt: TGCGCCAGCAGCACTGGCTACACCTTC
abundance: .; j_gene: TRBJ2-5; v_gene: TRBV7-9; d_gene: TRBD2; CDR3aa: CASTPGTGRTSGSPETQYF; CDR3nt: TGTGCCAGCACCCCAGGGACAGGGAGGACTAGCGGGAGCCCCGAGACCCAGTACTTC
abundance: .; j_gene: TRBJ1-5; v_gene: TRBV21-1; d_gene: .; CDR3aa: CASSKGLRAGSNQPQHF; CDR3nt: TGTGCCAGCAGCAAGGGGCTTAGGGCAGGGAGTAATCAGCCCCAGCATTTT
abundance: .; j_gene: TRBJ2-1; v_gene: TRBV28; d_gene: .; CDR3aa: CASSPRGVWEQFF; CDR3nt: TGTGCCAGCAGTCCCCGGGGCGTCTGGGAGCAGTTCTTC
abundance: once; j_gene: TRBJ1-1; v_gene: TRBV7-3; d_gene: .; CDR3aa: CASSLKPGSDTEAFF; CDR3nt: TGTGCCAGCAGCTTAAAGCCAGGATCGGACACTGAAGCTTTCTTT
abundance: .; j_gene: TRBJ1-2; v_gene: TRBV5-1; d_gene: TRBD1; CDR3aa: CASSLGAQGGNYGYTF; CDR3nt: TGCGCCAGCAGCTTGGGAGCTCAGGGGGGGAACTATGGCTACACCTTC
abundance: .; j_gene: TRBJ2-2; v_gene: TRBV27; d_gene: .; CDR3aa: CASSLTQTGLNTGELFF; CDR3nt: TGTGCCAGCAGCCTTACTCAGACCGGGTTGAACACCGGGGAGCTGTTTTTT
abundance: once; j_gene: TRBJ1-1; v_gene: TRBV19; d_gene: .; CDR3aa: CASRPPNTEAFF; CDR3nt: TGTGCCAGTCGCCCTCCGAACACTGAAGCTTTCTTT
abundance: .; j_gene: TRBJ2-1; v_gene: TRBV4-3; d_gene: .; CDR3aa: CASSQDRIGLQQFF; CDR3nt: TGCGCCAGCAGCCAAGATCGGATAGGGCTCCAGCAGTTCTTC
abundance: .; j_gene: TRBJ1-1; v_gene: TRBV5-1; d_gene: TRBD1; CDR3aa: CASSRLLTGVNTEAFF; CDR3nt: TGCGCCAGCAGCCGCCTATTGACAGGGGTGAACACTGAAGCTTTCTTT
abundance: .; j_gene: TRBJ1-3; v_gene: TRBV10-3; d_gene: .; CDR3aa: CAISDGAYRDIYF; CDR3nt: TGTGCCATCAGTGACGGGGCCTACCGGGACATATATTTT
abundance: .; j_gene: TRBJ2-2; v_gene: TRBV11-2; d_gene: TRBD2; CDR3aa: CASSSGLAANTGELFF; CDR3nt: TGTGCCAGCAGCTCAGGACTAGCGGCGAACACCGGGGAGCTGTTTTTT
abundance: .; j_gene: TRBJ1-5; v_gene: TRBV19; d_gene: .; CDR3aa: CASSNARGQPQHF; CDR3nt: TGTGCCAGTAGTAACGCCCGCGGTCAGCCCCAGCATTTT
abundance: .; j_gene: TRBJ1-2; v_gene: TRBV5-4; d_gene: .; CDR3aa: CASSADGNYGYTF; CDR3nt: TGTGCCAGCAGCGCGGACGGTAACTATGGCTACACCTTC
abundance: once; j_gene: TRBJ2-7; v_gene: TRBV19; d_gene: TRBD2; CDR3aa: CASSPDLASGTYEQYF; CDR3nt: TGTGCCAGTAGCCCCGATCTGGCTAGCGGAACCTACGAGCAGTACTTC
abundance: .; j_gene: TRBJ1-6; v_gene: TRBV7-9; d_gene: .; CDR3aa: CASSLGSSYNSPLHF; CDR3nt: TGTGCCAGCAGCTTGGGGAGCTCCTATAATTCACCCCTCCACTTT
abundance: once; j_gene: TRBJ2-3; v_gene: TRBV19; d_gene: TRBD2; CDR3aa: CASSDSGGITDTQYF; CDR3nt: TGTGCCAGTAGTGATAGCGGGGGGATCACAGATACGCAGTATTTT
abundance: .; j_gene: TRBJ2-2; v_gene: TRBV3-1/TRBV3-2; d_gene: .; CDR3aa: CASSLRGNTGELFF; CDR3nt: TGTGCCAGCAGCCTAAGGGGGAACACCGGGGAGCTGTTTTTT
abundance: once; j_gene: TRBJ2-3; v_gene: TRBV28; d_gene: TRBD1; CDR3aa: CASSPRDRVGTDTQYF; CDR3nt: TGTGCCAGCAGTCCCCGGGACAGGGTTGGCACAGATACGCAGTATTTT
abundance: .; j_gene: TRBJ1-2; v_gene: TRBV3-1/TRBV3-2; d_gene: .; CDR3aa: CASSHSGGLNYGYTF; CDR3nt: TGTGCCAGCAGCCACTCGGGGGGGCTCAACTATGGCTACACCTTC
abundance: .; j_gene: TRBJ2-7; v_gene: TRBV6-5; d_gene: TRBD2; CDR3aa: CASSRTSGSEQYF; CDR3nt: TGTGCCAGCAGTAGGACTAGCGGGAGCGAGCAGTACTTC
abundance: .; j_gene: TRBJ1-6; v_gene: TRBV7-2; d_gene: .; CDR3aa: CASSPAQGVNSPLHF; CDR3nt: TGTGCCAGCAGCCCCGCACAAGGGGTTAATTCACCCCTCCACTTT
abundance: .; j_gene: TRBJ2-7; v_gene: TRBV7-6; d_gene: .; CDR3aa: CASSLGSGVTYEQYF; CDR3nt: TGTGCCAGCAGCTTAGGCTCCGGGGTAACCTACGAGCAGTACTTC
abundance: .; j_gene: TRBJ1-3; v_gene: TRBV4-1; d_gene: .; CDR3aa: CASSQVYTVGNTIYF; CDR3nt: TGCGCCAGCAGCCAAGTGTATACAGTAGGAAACACCATATATTTT
abundance: .; j_gene: TRBJ2-1; v_gene: TRBV4-2; d_gene: TRBD2; CDR3aa: CASSQRLAGHNEQFF; CDR3nt: TGTGCCAGCAGCCAGCGGCTAGCGGGACACAATGAGCAGTTCTTC
abundance: .; j_gene: TRBJ2-2; v_gene: TRBV19; d_gene: TRBD1; CDR3aa: CASSADRVAGELFF; CDR3nt: TGTGCCAGTAGTGCCGACAGGGTGGCCGGGGAGCTGTTTTTT
abundance: .; j_gene: TRBJ2-7; v_gene: TRBV9; d_gene: TRBD2; CDR3aa: CASSATGSGSSEQYF; CDR3nt: TGTGCCAGCAGCGCCACGGGGAGCGGGAGCTCCGAGCAGTACTTC
abundance: .; j_gene: TRBJ1-2; v_gene: TRBV9; d_gene: TRBD1; CDR3aa: CASSTTTGYGYTF; CDR3nt: TGTGCCAGCAGCACCACGACAGGGTATGGCTACACCTTC
abundance: .; j_gene: TRBJ2-7; v_gene: TRBV3-1/TRBV3-2; d_gene: TRBD2; CDR3aa: CASSLTSGRRIEQYF; CDR3nt: TGTGCCAGCAGCCTCACTAGCGGGAGGCGAATCGAGCAGTACTTC
abundance: .; j_gene: TRBJ2-3; v_gene: TRBV3-1/TRBV3-2; d_gene: TRBD2; CDR3aa: CASSLLAGGPGDTQYF; CDR3nt: TGTGCCAGCAGTTTGCTGGCGGGGGGGCCGGGAGATACGCAGTATTTT
abundance: .; j_gene: TRBJ1-4; v_gene: TRBV7-7; d_gene: .; CDR3aa: CASSLGLTTNEKLFF; CDR3nt: TGTGCTAGCAGCCTTGGGCTAACAACTAATGAAAAACTGTTTTTT
abundance: .; j_gene: TRBJ2-5; v_gene: TRBV6-5; d_gene: TRBD2; CDR3aa: CASSPGGYQETQYF; CDR3nt: TGTGCCAGCAGTCCCGGGGGGTATCAAGAGACCCAGTACTTC
abundance: .; j_gene: TRBJ2-1; v_gene: TRBV28; d_gene: TRBD2; CDR3aa: CASSLSGRNEQFF; CDR3nt: TGTGCCAGCAGTTTAAGCGGGAGAAACGAGCAGTTCTTC
abundance: .; j_gene: TRBJ2-7; v_gene: TRBV19; d_gene: TRBD1; CDR3aa: CASSTRQGRGYEQYF; CDR3nt: TGTGCCAGTAGTACAAGACAGGGTCGGGGCTACGAGCAGTACTTC
abundance: .; j_gene: TRBJ2-3; v_gene: TRBV19; d_gene: TRBD2; CDR3aa: CASRLAGVSHTQYF; CDR3nt: TGTGCCAGTAGGCTAGCGGGGGTGTCCCATACGCAGTATTTT
abundance: .; j_gene: TRBJ1-2; v_gene: TRBV28; d_gene: .; CDR3aa: CASSTLDSNYGYTF; CDR3nt: TGTGCCAGCAGTACCCTAGACAGTAACTATGGCTACACCTTC
abundance: .; j_gene: TRBJ1-2; v_gene: TRBV4-1; d_gene: .; CDR3aa: CASSQVPGHQGYTF; CDR3nt: TGCGCCAGCAGCCAAGTACCGGGACATCAAGGCTACACCTTC
abundance: .; j_gene: TRBJ1-3; v_gene: TRBV19; d_gene: .; CDR3aa: CASTQAGDPSGNTIYF; CDR3nt: TGTGCCAGTACCCAAGCAGGGGACCCCTCTGGAAACACCATATATTTT
abundance: .; j_gene: TRBJ2-1; v_gene: TRBV5-4; d_gene: TRBD2; CDR3aa: CASSIAGGQRNNEQFF; CDR3nt: TGTGCCAGTAGTATAGCGGGGGGGCAGAGGAACAATGAGCAGTTCTTC
abundance: .; j_gene: TRBJ1-6; v_gene: TRBV28; d_gene: .; CDR3aa: CASSLGGPSFDPLHF; CDR3nt: TGTGCCAGCAGTTTAGGGGGACCGAGCTTTGATCCCCTCCACTTT
abundance: .; j_gene: TRBJ2-5; v_gene: TRBV11-2; d_gene: .; CDR3aa: CASSLGHKETQYF; CDR3nt: TGTGCCAGCAGCCTCGGACATAAAGAGACCCAGTACTTC